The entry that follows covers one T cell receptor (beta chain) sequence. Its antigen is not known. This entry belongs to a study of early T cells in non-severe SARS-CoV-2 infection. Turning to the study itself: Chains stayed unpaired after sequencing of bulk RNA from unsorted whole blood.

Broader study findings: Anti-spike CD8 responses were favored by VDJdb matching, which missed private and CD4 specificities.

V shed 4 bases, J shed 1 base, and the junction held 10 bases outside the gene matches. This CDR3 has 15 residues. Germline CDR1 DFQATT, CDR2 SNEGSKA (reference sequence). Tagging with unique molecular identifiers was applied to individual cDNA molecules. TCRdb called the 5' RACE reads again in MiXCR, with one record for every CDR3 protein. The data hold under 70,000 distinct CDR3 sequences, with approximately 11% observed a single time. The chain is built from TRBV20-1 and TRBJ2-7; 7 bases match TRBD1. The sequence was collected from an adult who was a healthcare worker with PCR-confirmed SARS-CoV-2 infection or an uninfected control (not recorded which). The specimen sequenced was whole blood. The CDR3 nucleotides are TGCAGTGCTACCAACCGGGACAGTTATTCCTACGAGCAGTACTTC. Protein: CSATNRDSYSYEQYF.